Below, 32 T cell receptor beta chains from the same sample are listed, as sequenced in a study of graft-versus-host responses after intestinal transplantation (dated by TCRdb to 2020 to 2023). Library preparation used the immunoSEQ multiplex PCR assay. Held by TCRdb, this immuneACCESS table contains in-frame sequences only and omits some clones. Under half of the omission traces to an unresolved V gene where checked; the cause of the rest is unknown. Present in this sample are around 13,000 clones, less than 40% of which were seen just once. Roughly 2.6% of the sample comes from the top ten. The time point label on this specimen signifies: cells obtained before transplantation from donor or recipient. Mixed lymphocyte reactions plated approximately 200,000 CFSE-labeled pre-transplant responders with approximately 200,000 irradiated violet-dye-labeled stimulators and were cultured for five to seven days.

Sample: alloreactive CD8+ T cells from a mixed lymphocyte reaction culture, taken before intestinal transplant. The intended sense of this specimen's cell subset or site label: CFSE-low proliferating T cells sorted from roughly six-day pre-transplant mixed lymphocyte reaction (GvH or HvG direction). All receptors derive from a human patient who received an intestinal transplant.

This chain connects TRBV2 to TRBJ2-3, with 10 positions matching TRBD2. The germline V gene encodes CDR1 SNHLY and CDR2 FYNNEI. This CDR3 is built from 19 residues. V lost 1 base and J lost 1; bases outside the gene matches: 11. CDR3 protein: CASSEGGLAVLEGTDTQYF. The DNA for the CDR3 is TGTGCCAGCAGTGAAGGCGGACTAGCGGTCCTGGAGGGCACAGATACGCAGTATTTT.

In DNA, the CDR3 is TGTGCCAGCAGTTTACTAGCGGGAGGTAATGAGCAGTTCTTC. Translating it yields CASSLLAGGNEQFF. The chain links TRBV28 to TRBJ2-1; the match to TRBD2 covers 11 bases. V was clipped by 2 bases and J by 7 bases; unmatched bases: 1. The CDR3 is 14 amino acids. Germline V lookup: CDR1 MDHEN, CDR2 SYDVKM.

As to this clone: A junction end diverges from the germline sequence, so it may reflect a read error. V usage is TRBV5-4 and J usage is TRBJ2-7; D gene ambiguous. CDR1 and CDR2 (germline): SGHNT, YYREEE (reference sequence). The CDR3 totals 13 residues. CDR3 DNA: TGCGCCAGCAGCCCGCCTAGCTCCTACGAGCAGTACTTC. Its protein is CASSPPSSYEQYF.

In its sample, this clone was seen a few times. The chain recombines TRBV21-1 with TRBJ2-5; TRBD2 is the table's D call and was not checked against the DNA. TRBV21-1 is listed as a pseudogene. The CDR3 is 10 amino acids. The CDR3 nucleotides read TGTGCCAGCAAGCGAGAGACCCAGTACTTC. This gives the protein CASKRETQYF.

This clone was found a few times. The chain couples TRBV19 to TRBJ2-1; 11 nucleotides align to TRBD2. Germline V gene data show CDR1 as LNHDA and CDR2 as SQIVND (reference sequence). V was pared by 4 bases and J by 4 bases, with 3 bases of the junction left unmatched. The CDR3 spans 15 residues. The CDR3 nucleotides read TGTGCCAGTAGTACAGGGACTAGCGGTTACAATGAGCAGTTCTTC. Its translation: CASSTGTSGYNEQFF. The full variable domain, with the rest looked up from reference TRBV19 and TRBJ2-1, is DGGITQSPKYLFRKEGQNVTLSCEQNLNHDAMYWYRQDPGQGLRLIYYSQIVNDFQKGDIAEGYSVSREKKESFPLTVTSAQKNPTAFYLCASSTGTSGYNEQFFGPGTRLTVL.

This clone was observed a handful of times. V usage is TRBV6-9 and J usage is TRBJ1-6; D ambiguous. V lost 3 bases to trimming and J lost 8 bases, with 8 bases between them. Germline CDR1 MNHGY, CDR2 SVAAGI. CDR3 length equals 13 residues. The CDR3 spells CASSYSRDSPLHF. CDR3 nucleotide sequence: TGTGCCAGCAGTTACTCGAGGGATTCACCCCTCCACTTT.

This clone appeared a few times. The chain carries TRBV28 and TRBJ2-3, with D perhaps matching TRBD1 or TRBD2 (5 bases each). V lost 5 bases and J lost 3, with 15 bases in between. Germline loops: CDR1 MDHEN, CDR2 SYDVKM. The CDR3 runs 15 residues. The CDR3 DNA reads as TGTGCCAGCAGTCCGACCGGTGGGGGAACAGATACGCAGTATTTT. It encodes CASSPTGGGTDTQYF.

This clone was observed a few times. The chain combines TRBV2 with TRBJ1-4; 7 nucleotides line up with TRBD1. Looked up from germline, CDR1 is SNHLY and CDR2 is FYNNEI. This CDR3 spans 15 amino acids. The V gene end was trimmed by 6 bases and the J gene end by 7 bases; junction bases not matched to a gene: 11. The CDR3 sequence: CASRNSRTGIEKLFF. The CDR3, as DNA: TGTGCCAGCAGAAATTCAAGGACAGGAATTGAAAAACTGTTTTTT.

In regard to this clone: A read error may produce the germline difference seen at one junction end. The chain combines TRBV27 with TRBJ2-7; D possibly uses TRBD1 or TRBD2 (5 bases each). The CDR3 sequence is 16 residues long. CDR1 and CDR2 (germline): MNHEY, SMNVEV (reference sequence). The CDR3 region has the DNA TGCGCCAGCAGGTCCCGGGACCCCCGCCTAACCTACGAGCAGTACTTC. Amino acid sequence: CASRSRDPRLTYEQYF.

This clone was picked up a small number of times. The V call is TRBV4-3, the J call TRBJ2-7, with 10 bases matching TRBD1. Germline V gives CDR1 LGHNA, CDR2 YSLEER. CDR3 length equals 15 residues. With 3 bases clipped from V and 4 bases from J, the junction kept 6 bases outside the gene matches. In DNA form, the CDR3 reads TGCGCCAGCAGCCACCTTGGGACAGGGGATTACGAGCAGTACTTC. The encoded protein is CASSHLGTGDYEQYF.

The V gene is TRBV19, the J gene TRBJ1-4, with a possible D match to TRBD1 (5 bases). V was trimmed by 4 bases and J by 7 bases, leaving 16 bases between them. Germline V lookup: CDR1 LNHDA, CDR2 SQIVND (reference sequence). This CDR3 is 15 amino acids long. CDR3 nucleotides: TGTGCCAGTAGTAGCTACAGGTGGAGGGGTGAAAAACTGTTTTTT. It specifies CASSSYRWRGEKLFF.

This clone is categorized as medium-sized. The chain is built from TRBV9 and TRBJ2-5, with 8 bases fitting TRBD2. This CDR3 contains 14 residues. The V segment lost 0 bases and the J segment 7 bases; nucleotides outside the gene matches: 5. CDR1 and CDR2 from the germline V gene are SGDLS and YYNGEE. The CDR3 is CASSVGGLDVTQYF. CDR3 DNA: TGTGCCAGCAGCGTAGGGGGACTAGATGTGACCCAGTACTTC.

V gene TRBV28 combines with J gene TRBJ1-5; the match to TRBD1 covers 8 bases. Per the germline V gene, CDR1 is MDHEN and CDR2 is SYDVKM. The CDR3 is 14 residues long. With 3 bases clipped from V and 4 bases from J, the junction kept 2 bases outside the gene matches. The chain's CDR3 is CASSLGQANQPQHF. The CDR3 DNA follows: TGTGCCAGCAGTTTGGGACAGGCTAATCAGCCCCAGCATTTT.

In its sample, this clone was seen a few times. The chain links TRBV19 to TRBJ2-3; a weak D match, TRBD2 (5 bases). Germline CDR1 reads LNHDA; CDR2 reads SQIVND (reference sequence). CDR3 size: 13 residues. Trimming took off 7 bases at V and 1 base at J, with 9 bases between the two ends. CDR3 protein: CASIGKGTDTQYF. In DNA form, the CDR3 reads TGTGCCAGTATCGGGAAGGGCACAGATACGCAGTATTTT.

This clone occurred a few times. The chain is built from TRBV5-1 and TRBJ2-7; 8 bases align to TRBD1. V lost 0 bases, J lost 5 bases, and 10 bases stayed unmatched. The CDR3 is 16 residues long. Per the germline V gene, CDR1 is SGHRS and CDR2 is YFSETQ. This CDR3 is CASSLARTGWSNEQYF. CDR3 bases: TGCGCCAGCAGCTTGGCCCGGACAGGGTGGAGCAACGAGCAGTACTTC.

This rearrangement joins TRBV7-9 to TRBJ2-3, with D perhaps TRBD1 (6 bases). This CDR3 is built from 15 residues. Germline V CDR1 and CDR2: SEHNR, FQNEAQ (reference sequence). The V and J ends lost 5 bases and 0 bases respectively, with 12 bases between them. CDR3 amino acids: CASSPRGVSTDTQYF. For the CDR3, the DNA is TGTGCCAGCAGCCCCAGGGGCGTTAGCACAGATACGCAGTATTTT.

The chain is built from TRBV6-1 and TRBJ2-3; 10 positions match TRBD2. V lost 0 bases, J lost 4 bases, and 1 base stayed unmatched. The CDR3 length is 15 residues. Germline V CDR1 and CDR2: MNHNS, SASEGT. The CDR3 nucleotides are TGTGCCAGCAGTGAAGCTAGCGGGGGGCCAGATACGCAGTATTTT. The encoded protein is CASSEASGGPDTQYF.

This clone was detected ten times or more. The chain combines TRBV5-1 with TRBJ2-3; D assignment may be TRBD1 or TRBD2 (6 bases each). V lost 5 bases and J 3 bases, leaving 22 bases between the germline ends. The CDR3 consists of 17 residues. Per germline, CDR1 SGHRS and CDR2 YFSETQ. The CDR3 spells CASRGGGRRVWTDTQYF. The CDR3 DNA sequence: TGCGCCAGCAGGGGTGGGGGGCGCAGAGTTTGGACAGATACGCAGTATTTT.

The chain has TRBV7-9 and TRBJ2-3, with no clear D. The germline gives CDR1 SEHNR, CDR2 FQNEAQ (reference sequence). CDR3 length: 14 amino acids. Trimming cost V 2 bases and J 0 bases, with 6 bases left between them. The CDR3 DNA is TGTGCCAGCAGCTTACGGTGGAGCACAGATACGCAGTATTTT. It encodes CASSLRWSTDTQYF. The full variable domain, in which reference TRBV7-9 and TRBJ2-3 provide the parts outside the CDR3, is DTGVSQNPRHKITKRGQNVTFRCDPISEHNRLYWYRQTLGQGPEFLTYFQNEAQLEKSRLLSDRFSAERPKGSFSTLEIQRTEQGDSAMYLCASSLRWSTDTQYFGPGTRLTVL.

V and J are TRBV20-1 and TRBJ1-2, with a weak D call TRBD1 (5 bases). CDR3 size: 11 residues. V was pared by 1 base and J by 8 bases, with 8 bases between. CDR1 and CDR2 (germline): DFQATT, SNEGSKA (reference sequence). In nucleotides, the CDR3 is TGCAGTGCTAGAGGGGGGGAAGGCTACACCTTC. This sequence encodes CSARGGEGYTF.

This clone counts as medium-sized. J is TRBJ1-1 and V is TRBV4-1; D gene ambiguous. This CDR3 has 13 residues. Trimming left V 0 bases short and J 4 bases short, with 6 bases between. Looked up from germline, CDR1 is MGHRA and CDR2 is YSYEKL. The CDR3 here is CASSQDRITEAFF. The CDR3 bases are TGCGCCAGCAGCCAAGATCGGATCACTGAAGCTTTCTTT.

This clone is classed as medium-sized. The gene calls are TRBV11-2 and TRBJ2-2, with 9 bases fitting TRBD1. J was trimmed by 5 bases and V by 3 bases; bases with no gene match: 1. This CDR3 region has 14 residues. Looked up from germline, CDR1 is SGHAT and CDR2 is FQNNGV. The CDR3 DNA reads TGTGCCAGCAGCTTGGACAGGGGAACCGGGGAGCTGTTTTTT. Amino acid sequence: CASSLDRGTGELFF.

This clone is medium-sized by share. The chain recombines TRBV19 with TRBJ2-7, with D hard to call. The CDR3 sequence is 13 residues long. The V gene's germline CDR1 is LNHDA and CDR2 SQIVND (reference sequence). Trimming cost V 3 bases and J 4 bases, with 10 bases left between them. The chain's CDR3 is CASSIRPPYEQYF. CDR3 nucleotide sequence: TGTGCCAGTAGTATTCGACCTCCATACGAGCAGTACTTC.

This rearrangement joins TRBV5-1 to TRBJ1-6; tentative D call: TRBD1 (5 bases). The V end was cut by 0 bases, the J end by 1 base, with 14 bases between. From germline, CDR1 is SGHRS and CDR2 YFSETQ. This CDR3 has 18 residues. CDR3 sequence (DNA): TGCGCCAGCAGCTTGGTGGTTGGGGCGAGTTCCTATAATTCACCCCTCCACTTT. It codes for CASSLVVGASSYNSPLHF. The variable domain in full, with the rest retrieved from reference TRBV5-1 and TRBJ1-6, is KAGVTQTPRYLIKTRGQQVTLSCSPISGHRSVSWYQQTPGQGLQFLFEYFSETQRNKGNFPGRFSGRQFSNSRSEMNVSTLELGDSALYLCASSLVVGASSYNSPLHFGNGTRLTVT.

V gene TRBV2 combines with J gene TRBJ2-3, with D perhaps matching TRBD2 (6 bases). The germline V and J ends were trimmed by 5 bases and 0 bases, with 15 bases remaining between them. The CDR3 has 16 residues. Germline CDR1 is SNHLY and CDR2 is FYNNEI. CDR3 DNA sequence: TGTGCCAGCAGTCCGGAGGGTTTTACTAGCACAGATACGCAGTATTTT. Translated: CASSPEGFTSTDTQYF.

The V gene is TRBV11-2, the J gene TRBJ2-1, with D uncertain. Germline-derived CDR1 and CDR2 are SGHAT and FQNNGV. With 2 bases removed from V and 6 bases from J, the gap between germline ends came to 8 bases. This CDR3 has 13 residues. CDR3 sequence (DNA): TGTGCCAGCAGCTTAATAGGCGGCAATGAGCAGTTCTTC. Its translation is CASSLIGGNEQFF.

This clone turned up a few times. This chain joins TRBV5-6 and TRBJ1-2; no definite D call. From germline, CDR1 is SGHDT and CDR2 YYEEEE. The CDR3 runs to 13 residues. Trimming removed 0 bases at V and 4 bases at J, with 7 bases between. CDR3 DNA sequence: TGTGCCAGCAGCTTGGGACTGATCTATGGCTACACCTTC. Translation gives CASSLGLIYGYTF.

The chain is built from TRBV5-1 and TRBJ1-1; D possibly corresponds to TRBD1 (6 bases). In germline, CDR1 is SGHRS, CDR2 YFSETQ. V lost 2 bases and J 1 base, leaving 12 bases between the germline ends. The CDR3 is 15 amino acids. CDR3 sequence: CASSFWTARNTEAFF. CDR3 bases: TGCGCCAGCAGCTTTTGGACAGCGAGGAACACTGAAGCTTTCTTT.

This clone was counted between two and nine times. The CDR3 nucleotides are TGTGCCAGCAGTGTCATGCAGGGATTGACCGGGGAGCTGTTTTTT. Translated: CASSVMQGLTGELFF. The chain combines TRBV6-5 with TRBJ2-2, with D perhaps TRBD1 (5 bases). Trimming removed 5 bases at V and 5 bases at J, with 15 bases between. The CDR3 is 15 amino acids. Germline V lookup: CDR1 MNHEY, CDR2 SVGAGI.

The rearrangement joins TRBV5-5 to TRBJ2-2, with D hard to call. The CDR3 spans 12 residues. Trimming removed 3 bases at V and 9 bases at J, with 9 bases between. Per the germline V gene, CDR1 is SGHKS and CDR2 is YYEKEE (reference sequence). CDR3 residues: CASSSPGRELFF. In nucleotides, the CDR3 is TGTGCCAGCAGCTCCCCTGGCCGGGAGCTGTTTTTT.

This clone is judged large. CDR3 residues: CASSDSPYEQYF. The CDR3 nucleotides read TGTGCCAGCAGTGACAGTCCCTACGAGCAGTACTTC. V and J are TRBV6-6 and TRBJ2-7; D may be TRBD1 (5 bases). CDR1 MNHNY and CDR2 SVGAGI come from the germline V gene (reference sequence). V was pared by 5 bases and J by 2 bases, with 7 bases between. This CDR3 is built from 12 residues.

The V gene is TRBV19, the J gene TRBJ1-5; 9 bases match TRBD1. Germline V CDR1 and CDR2: LNHDA, SQIVND (reference sequence). CDR3 length: 12 amino acids. Unmatched junction bases numbered 4, after V lost 10 bases and J lost 6 bases. The CDR3 DNA reads TGTGCCACCACAGGGGGCAGTCAGCCCCAGCATTTT. Encoded protein: CATTGGSQPQHF.